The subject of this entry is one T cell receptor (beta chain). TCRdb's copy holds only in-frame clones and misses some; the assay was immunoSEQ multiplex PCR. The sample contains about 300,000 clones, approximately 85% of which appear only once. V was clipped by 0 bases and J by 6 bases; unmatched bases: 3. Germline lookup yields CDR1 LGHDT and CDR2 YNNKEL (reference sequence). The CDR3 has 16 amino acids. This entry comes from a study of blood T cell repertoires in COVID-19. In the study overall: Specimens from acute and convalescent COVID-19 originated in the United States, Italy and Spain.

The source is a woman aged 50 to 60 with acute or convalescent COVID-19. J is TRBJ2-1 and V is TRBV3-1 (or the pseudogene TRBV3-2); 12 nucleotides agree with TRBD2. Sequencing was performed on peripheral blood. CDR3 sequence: CASSQDLLAGGNEQFF. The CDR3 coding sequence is TGTGCCAGCAGCCAAGATTTACTAGCGGGAGGCAATGAGCAGTTCTTC.